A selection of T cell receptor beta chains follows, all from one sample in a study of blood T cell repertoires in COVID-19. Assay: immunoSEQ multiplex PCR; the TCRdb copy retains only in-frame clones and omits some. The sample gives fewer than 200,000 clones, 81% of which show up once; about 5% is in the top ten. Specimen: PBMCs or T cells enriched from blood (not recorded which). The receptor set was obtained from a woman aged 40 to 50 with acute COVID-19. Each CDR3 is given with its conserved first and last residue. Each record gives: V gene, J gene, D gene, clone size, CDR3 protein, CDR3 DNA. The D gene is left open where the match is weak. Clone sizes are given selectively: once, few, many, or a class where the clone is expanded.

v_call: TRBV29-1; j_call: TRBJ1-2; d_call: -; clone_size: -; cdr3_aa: CSAEQGLGYGYTF; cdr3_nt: TGCAGCGCAGAGCAGGGACTGGGCTATGGCTACACCTTC
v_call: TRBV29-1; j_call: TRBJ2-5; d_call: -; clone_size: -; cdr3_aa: CSVEAEWETQYF; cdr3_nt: TGCAGCGTTGAGGCGGAATGGGAGACCCAGTACTTC
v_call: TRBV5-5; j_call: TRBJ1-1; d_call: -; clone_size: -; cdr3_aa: CASSLISGNTEAFF; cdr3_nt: TGTGCCAGCAGCTTGATTTCAGGTAACACTGAAGCTTTCTTT
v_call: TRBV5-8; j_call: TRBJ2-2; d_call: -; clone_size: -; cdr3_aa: CASSDQVNTGELFF; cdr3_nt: TGTGCCAGCAGCGATCAGGTTAACACCGGGGAGCTGTTTTTT
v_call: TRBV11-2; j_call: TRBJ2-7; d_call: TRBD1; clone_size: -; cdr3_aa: CASSYPTSDRGREQYF; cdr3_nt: TGTGCCAGCAGCTACCCCACATCTGACAGGGGACGCGAGCAGTACTTC
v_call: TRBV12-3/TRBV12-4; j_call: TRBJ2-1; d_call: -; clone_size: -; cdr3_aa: CASSWSIFNEQFF; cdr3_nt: TGTGCCAGCAGTTGGAGTATCTTCAATGAGCAGTTCTTC
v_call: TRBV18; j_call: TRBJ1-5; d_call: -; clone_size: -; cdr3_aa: CASSPGQTNQPQHF; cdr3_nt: TGTGCCAGCTCCCCCGGACAGACCAATCAGCCCCAGCATTTT
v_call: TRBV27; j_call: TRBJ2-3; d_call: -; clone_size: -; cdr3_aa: CASSWGESTDTQYF; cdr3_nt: TGTGCCAGCAGTTGGGGAGAGAGCACAGATACGCAGTATTTT
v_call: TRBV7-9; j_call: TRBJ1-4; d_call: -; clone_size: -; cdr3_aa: CASSLGKAAKLFF; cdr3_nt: TGTGCCAGCAGCTTAGGAAAGGCGGCAAAACTGTTTTTT
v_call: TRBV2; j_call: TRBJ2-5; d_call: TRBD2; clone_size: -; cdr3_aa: CASIPGRGLQETQYF; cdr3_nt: TGTGCCAGCATCCCGGGGAGGGGCCTCCAAGAGACCCAGTACTTC
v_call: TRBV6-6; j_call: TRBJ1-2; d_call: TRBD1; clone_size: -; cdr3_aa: CASSPGQARGGLSGYTF; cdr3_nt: TGTGCCAGCAGTCCGGGACAGGCTCGAGGGGGGTTAAGTGGCTACACCTTC
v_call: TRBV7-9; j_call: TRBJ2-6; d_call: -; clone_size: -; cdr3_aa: CASSLLGRAGANVLTF; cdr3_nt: TGTGCCAGCAGCTTACTTGGCAGGGCTGGGGCCAACGTCCTGACTTTC
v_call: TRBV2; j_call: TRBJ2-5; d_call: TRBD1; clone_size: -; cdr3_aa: CASSESYRGEETQYF; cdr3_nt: TGTGCCAGCAGCGAGTCTTACAGGGGTGAGGAGACCCAGTACTTC
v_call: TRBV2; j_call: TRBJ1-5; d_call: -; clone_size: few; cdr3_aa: CASSESQQPQHF; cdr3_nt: TGTGCCAGCAGTGAGTCCCAACAGCCCCAGCATTTT
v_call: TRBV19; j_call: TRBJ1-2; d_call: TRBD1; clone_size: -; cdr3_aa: CASTVGQHYGYTF; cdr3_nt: TGTGCCAGTACTGTGGGACAGCATTATGGCTACACCTTC
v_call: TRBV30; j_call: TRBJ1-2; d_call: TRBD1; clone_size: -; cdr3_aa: CAWSRQGPNYGYTF; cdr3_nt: TGTGCCTGGAGCCGACAGGGGCCTAACTATGGCTACACCTTC
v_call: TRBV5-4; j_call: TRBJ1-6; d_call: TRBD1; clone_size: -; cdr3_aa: CASSLMGQGRSPLHF; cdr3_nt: TGTGCCAGCAGCTTGATGGGACAGGGAAGATCACCCCTCCACTTT
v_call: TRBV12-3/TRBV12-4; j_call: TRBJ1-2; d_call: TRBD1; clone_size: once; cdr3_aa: CASTVTGDGYTF; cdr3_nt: TGTGCCAGCACCGTGACAGGGGATGGCTACACCTTC
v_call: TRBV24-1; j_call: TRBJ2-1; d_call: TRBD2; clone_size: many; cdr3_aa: CATSEGLAGHNEQFF; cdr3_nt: TGTGCCACCAGTGAAGGACTAGCGGGACACAATGAGCAGTTCTTC
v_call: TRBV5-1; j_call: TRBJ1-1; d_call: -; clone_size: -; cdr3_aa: CASALANQGGSTEAFF; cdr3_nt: TGCGCCAGCGCGCTGGCCAATCAGGGAGGGAGCACTGAAGCTTTCTTT
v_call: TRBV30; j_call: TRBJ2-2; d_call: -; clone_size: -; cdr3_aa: CAWSASGAGELFF; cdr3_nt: TGTGCCTGGAGTGCATCAGGGGCCGGGGAGCTGTTTTTT
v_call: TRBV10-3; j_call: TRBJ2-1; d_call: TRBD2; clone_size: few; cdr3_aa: CAITTSLDSGINNEQFF; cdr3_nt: TGTGCCATCACTACCTCCTTGGATAGCGGGATAAACAATGAGCAGTTCTTC
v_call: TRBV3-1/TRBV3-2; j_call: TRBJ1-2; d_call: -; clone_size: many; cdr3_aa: CASSPDLQGGYGYTF; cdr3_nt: TGTGCCAGCAGCCCCGACCTTCAGGGAGGCTATGGCTACACCTTC
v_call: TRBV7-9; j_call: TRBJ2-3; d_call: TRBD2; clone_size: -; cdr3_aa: CASSATSGTIDTQYF; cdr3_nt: TGTGCCAGCAGCGCTACTAGCGGGACTATAGATACGCAGTATTTT
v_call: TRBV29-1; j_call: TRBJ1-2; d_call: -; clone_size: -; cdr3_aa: CSVAEISYGYTF; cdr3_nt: TGCAGCGTTGCGGAGATTTCATATGGCTACACCTTC
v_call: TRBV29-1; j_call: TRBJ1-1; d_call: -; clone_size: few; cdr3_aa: CSARTEVNTEAFF; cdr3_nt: TGCAGCGCCCGGACAGAAGTGAACACTGAAGCTTTCTTT
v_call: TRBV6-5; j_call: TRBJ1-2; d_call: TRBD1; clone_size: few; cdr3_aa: CASRRGQGLYGYTF; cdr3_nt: TGTGCCAGCAGAAGGGGACAGGGACTCTATGGCTACACCTTC
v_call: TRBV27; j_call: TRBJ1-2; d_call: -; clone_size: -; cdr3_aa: CASSTARGGYTF; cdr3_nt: TGTGCCAGCAGTACCGCCAGGGGTGGCTACACCTTC
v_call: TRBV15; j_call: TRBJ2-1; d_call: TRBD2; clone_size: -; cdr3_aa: CATSRDHGGDNEQFF; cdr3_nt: TGTGCCACCAGCAGAGACCACGGGGGGGACAATGAGCAGTTCTTC
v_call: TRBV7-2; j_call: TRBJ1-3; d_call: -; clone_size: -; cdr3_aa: CASSSGQFHSGNTIYF; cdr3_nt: TGTGCCAGCAGCTCCGGACAGTTCCACTCCGGAAACACCATATATTTT
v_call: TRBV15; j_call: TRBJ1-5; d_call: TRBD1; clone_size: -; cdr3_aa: CATSRLPTGANQPQHF; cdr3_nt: TGTGCCACCAGCAGACTCCCGACAGGGGCCAATCAGCCCCAGCATTTT
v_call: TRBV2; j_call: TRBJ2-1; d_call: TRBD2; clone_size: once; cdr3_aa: CASKRLADNEQFF; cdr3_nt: TGTGCCAGCAAGAGACTAGCGGACAATGAGCAGTTCTTC